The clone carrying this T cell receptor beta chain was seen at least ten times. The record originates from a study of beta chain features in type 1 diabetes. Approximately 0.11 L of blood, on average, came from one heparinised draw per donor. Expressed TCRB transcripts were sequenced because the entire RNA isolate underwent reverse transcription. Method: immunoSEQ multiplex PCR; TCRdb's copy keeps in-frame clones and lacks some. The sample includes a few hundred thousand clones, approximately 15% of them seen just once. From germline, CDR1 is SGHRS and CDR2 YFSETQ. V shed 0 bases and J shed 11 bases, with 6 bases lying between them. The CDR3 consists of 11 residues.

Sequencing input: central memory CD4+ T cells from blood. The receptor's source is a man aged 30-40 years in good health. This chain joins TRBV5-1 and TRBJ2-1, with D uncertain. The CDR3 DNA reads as TGCGCCAGCAGCTTGGGGAATAAGCAGTTCTTC. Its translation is CASSLGNKQFF.